The sequence of this T cell receptor beta chain was determined in a study of CD8 T cells in ankylosing spondylitis. Germline V lookup: CDR1 WSHSY, CDR2 SAAADI. Unmatched junction bases numbered 4, after V lost 6 bases and J lost 3 bases. CDR3 length: 14 residues. From the 5' RACE reads, TCRdb called clonotypes with MiXCR, one entry per CDR3 protein. The sample shows 85,000 to 100,000 distinct CDR3 sequences, about 8% of them seen only once. This clonotype originated in a male donor with ankylosing spondylitis or in good health (not recorded which). Sequencing input: blood, either unsorted or a sorted T cell fraction (not recorded which). The chain joins TRBV10-2 to TRBJ2-7; 11 positions agree with TRBD2. The CDR3 spells CASSKTSGIYEQYF. The CDR3 nucleotides read TGCGCCAGCAGCAAGACTAGCGGGATCTACGAGCAGTACTTC.